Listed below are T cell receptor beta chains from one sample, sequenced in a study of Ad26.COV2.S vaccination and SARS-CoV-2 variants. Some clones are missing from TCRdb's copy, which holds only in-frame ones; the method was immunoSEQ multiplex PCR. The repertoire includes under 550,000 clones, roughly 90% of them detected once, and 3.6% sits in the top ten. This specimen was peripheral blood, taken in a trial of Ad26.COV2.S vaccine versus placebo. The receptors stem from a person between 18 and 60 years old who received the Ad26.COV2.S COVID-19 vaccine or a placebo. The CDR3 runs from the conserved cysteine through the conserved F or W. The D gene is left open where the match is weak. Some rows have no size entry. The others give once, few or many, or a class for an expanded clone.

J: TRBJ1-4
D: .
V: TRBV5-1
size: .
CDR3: CASSSPGTNEKLFF
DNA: TGCGCCAGCAGCTCCCCCGGGACTAATGAAAAACTGTTTTTT

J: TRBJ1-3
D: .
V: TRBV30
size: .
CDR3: CAWMRGIYSGNTIYF
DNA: TGTGCCTGGATGAGAGGAATATACTCTGGAAACACCATATATTTT

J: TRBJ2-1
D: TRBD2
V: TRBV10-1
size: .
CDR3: CASLAGGFHEQFF
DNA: TGCGCCAGCTTAGCGGGGGGCTTTCATGAGCAGTTCTTC

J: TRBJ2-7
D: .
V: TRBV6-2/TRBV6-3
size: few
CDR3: CASSLWDGPYEQYF
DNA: TGTGCCAGCAGCCTATGGGACGGCCCCTACGAGCAGTACTTC

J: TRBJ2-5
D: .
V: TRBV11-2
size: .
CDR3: CASCLNVGREETQYF
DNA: TGTGCCAGCTGCCTTAATGTCGGCAGAGAAGAGACCCAGTACTTC

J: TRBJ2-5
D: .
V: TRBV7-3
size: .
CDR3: CASSPAVGGGEETQYF
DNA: TGTGCCAGCAGCCCCGCCGTGGGAGGGGGGGAAGAGACCCAGTACTTC

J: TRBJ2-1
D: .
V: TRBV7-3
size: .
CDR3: CASSPERSGASPYNEQFF
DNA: TGTGCCAGCAGCCCGGAACGGTCAGGGGCCTCCCCCTACAATGAGCAGTTCTTC

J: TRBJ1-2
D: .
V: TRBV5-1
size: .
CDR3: CASSRPNYGYTF
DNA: TGCGCCAGCTCACGGCCTAACTATGGCTACACCTTC

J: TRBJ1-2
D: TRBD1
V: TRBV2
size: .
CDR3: CASTTGTGGYYGYTF
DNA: TGTGCCAGCACTACCGGGACAGGGGGGTACTATGGCTACACCTTC

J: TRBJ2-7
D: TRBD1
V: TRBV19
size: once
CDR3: CASSIGTGWDYEQYF
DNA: TGTGCCAGTAGTATCGGGACAGGGTGGGACTACGAGCAGTACTTC

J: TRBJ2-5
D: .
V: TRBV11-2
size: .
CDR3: CASSFGTVRETQYF
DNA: TGTGCCAGCAGCTTCGGTACAGTTCGAGAGACCCAGTACTTC

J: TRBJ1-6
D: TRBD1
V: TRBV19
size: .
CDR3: CASSILTGDNSPLHF
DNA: TGTGCCAGTAGTATCCTGACAGGGGATAATTCACCCCTCCACTTT

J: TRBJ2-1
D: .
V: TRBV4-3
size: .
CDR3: CASSQDMQAAYNEQFF
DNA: TGCGCCAGCAGCCAAGATATGCAGGCGGCCTACAATGAGCAGTTCTTC

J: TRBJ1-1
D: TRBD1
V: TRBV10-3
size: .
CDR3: CATRTGGGTEAFF
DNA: TGTGCCACCAGAACAGGGGGCGGCACTGAAGCTTTCTTT

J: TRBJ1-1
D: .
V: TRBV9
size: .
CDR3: CASSGRSNKEAFF
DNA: TGTGCCAGCAGCGGACGGTCCAATAAAGAAGCTTTCTTT